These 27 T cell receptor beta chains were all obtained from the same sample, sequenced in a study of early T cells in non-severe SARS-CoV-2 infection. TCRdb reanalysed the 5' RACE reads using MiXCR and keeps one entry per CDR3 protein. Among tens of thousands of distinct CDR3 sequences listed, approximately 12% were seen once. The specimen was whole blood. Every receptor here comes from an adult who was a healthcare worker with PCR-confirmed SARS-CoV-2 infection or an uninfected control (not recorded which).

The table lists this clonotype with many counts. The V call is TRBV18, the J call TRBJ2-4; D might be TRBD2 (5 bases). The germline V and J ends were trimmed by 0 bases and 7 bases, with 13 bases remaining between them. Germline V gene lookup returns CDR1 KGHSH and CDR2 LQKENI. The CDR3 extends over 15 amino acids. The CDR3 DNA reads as TGTGCCAGCTCACCACCGGACCTTAGAGGGAACATTCAGTACTTC. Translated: CASSPPDLRGNIQYF. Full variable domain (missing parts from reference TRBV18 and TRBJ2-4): NAGVMQNPRHLVRRRGQEARLRCSPMKGHSHVYWYRQLPEEGLKFMVYLQKENIIDESGMPKERFSAEFPKEGPSILRIQQVVRGDSAAYFCASSPPDLRGNIQYFGAGTRLSVL.

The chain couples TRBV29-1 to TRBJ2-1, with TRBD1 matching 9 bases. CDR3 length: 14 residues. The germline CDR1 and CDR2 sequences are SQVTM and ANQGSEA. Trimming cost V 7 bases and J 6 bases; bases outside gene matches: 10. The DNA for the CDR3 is TGCAGCGGGATCCGGGACAGGGTGATCAATGAGCAGTTCTTC. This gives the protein CSGIRDRVINEQFF.

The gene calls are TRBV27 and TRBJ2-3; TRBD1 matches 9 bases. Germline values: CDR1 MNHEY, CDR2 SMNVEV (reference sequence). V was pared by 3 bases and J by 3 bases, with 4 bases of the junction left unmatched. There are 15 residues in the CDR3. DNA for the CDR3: TGTGCCAGCAGTTTGACCGGGACAGGGACAGATACGCAGTATTTT. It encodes CASSLTGTGTDTQYF.

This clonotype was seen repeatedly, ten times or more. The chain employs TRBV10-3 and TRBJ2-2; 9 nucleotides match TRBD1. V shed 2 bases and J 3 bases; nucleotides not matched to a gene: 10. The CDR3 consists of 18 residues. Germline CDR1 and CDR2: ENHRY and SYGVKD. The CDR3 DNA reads TGTGCCATCAGTGAGGCAGCGCCGCGGACAGGGGACACCGGGGAGCTGTTTTTT. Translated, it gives CAISEAAPRTGDTGELFF.

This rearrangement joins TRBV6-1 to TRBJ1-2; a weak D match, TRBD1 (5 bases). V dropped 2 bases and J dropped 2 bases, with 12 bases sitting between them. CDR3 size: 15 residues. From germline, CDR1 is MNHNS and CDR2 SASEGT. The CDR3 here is CASSETGRGNYGYTF. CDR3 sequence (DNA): TGTGCCAGCAGTGAAACCGGTCGGGGCAACTATGGCTACACCTTC.

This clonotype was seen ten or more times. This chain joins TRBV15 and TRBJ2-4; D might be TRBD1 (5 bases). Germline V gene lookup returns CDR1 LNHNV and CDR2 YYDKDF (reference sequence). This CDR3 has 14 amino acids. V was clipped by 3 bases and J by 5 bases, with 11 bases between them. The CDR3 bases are TGTGCCACCAGCAGCGACAGACATGAAAACATTCAGTACTTC. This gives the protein CATSSDRHENIQYF.

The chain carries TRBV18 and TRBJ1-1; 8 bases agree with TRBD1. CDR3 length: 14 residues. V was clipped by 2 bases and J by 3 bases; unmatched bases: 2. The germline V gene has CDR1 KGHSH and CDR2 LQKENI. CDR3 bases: TGTGCCAGCTCACCAACAGGGGGTTACACTGAAGCTTTCTTT. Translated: CASSPTGGYTEAFF.

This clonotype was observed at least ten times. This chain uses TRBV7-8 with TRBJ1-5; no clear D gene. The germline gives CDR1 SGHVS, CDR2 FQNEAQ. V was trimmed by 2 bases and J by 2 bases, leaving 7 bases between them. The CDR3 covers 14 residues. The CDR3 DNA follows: TGTGCCAGCAGCTTATGGGGAGGCAATCAGCCCCAGCATTTT. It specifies CASSLWGGNQPQHF.

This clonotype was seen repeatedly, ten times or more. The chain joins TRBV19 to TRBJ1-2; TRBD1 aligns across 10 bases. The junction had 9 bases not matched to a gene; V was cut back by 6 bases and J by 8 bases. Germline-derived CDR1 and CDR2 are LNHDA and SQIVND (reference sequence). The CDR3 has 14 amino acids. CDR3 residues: CASSLTGGAGGYTF. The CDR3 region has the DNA TGTGCCAGTAGCCTGACAGGGGGCGCGGGCGGCTACACCTTC.

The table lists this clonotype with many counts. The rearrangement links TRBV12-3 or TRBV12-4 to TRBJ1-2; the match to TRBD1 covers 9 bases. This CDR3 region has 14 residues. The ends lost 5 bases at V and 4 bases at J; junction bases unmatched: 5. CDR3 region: CASSPRGQGYGYTF. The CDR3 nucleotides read TGTGCCAGCAGTCCAAGGGGACAGGGCTATGGCTACACCTTC.

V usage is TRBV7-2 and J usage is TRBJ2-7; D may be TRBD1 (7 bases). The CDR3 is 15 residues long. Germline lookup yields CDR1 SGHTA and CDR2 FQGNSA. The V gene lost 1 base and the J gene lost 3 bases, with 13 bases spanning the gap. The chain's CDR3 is CASSLGQGGFYEQYF. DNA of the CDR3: TGTGCCAGCAGCTTAGGGCAGGGGGGATTCTACGAGCAGTACTTC.

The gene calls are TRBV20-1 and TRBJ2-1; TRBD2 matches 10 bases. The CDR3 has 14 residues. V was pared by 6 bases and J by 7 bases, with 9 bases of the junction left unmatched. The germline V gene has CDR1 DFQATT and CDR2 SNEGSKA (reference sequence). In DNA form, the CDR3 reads TGCAGTGCCCAGCGGGAGGGTCTTGTAAATGAGCAGTTCTTC. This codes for CSAQREGLVNEQFF.

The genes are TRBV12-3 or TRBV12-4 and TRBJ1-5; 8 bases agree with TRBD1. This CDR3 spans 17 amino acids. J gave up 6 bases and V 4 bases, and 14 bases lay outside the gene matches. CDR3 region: CASSSPLGGQVGQPQHF. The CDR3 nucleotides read TGTGCCAGCAGTTCGCCCCTAGGGGGACAGGTTGGTCAGCCCCAGCATTTT.

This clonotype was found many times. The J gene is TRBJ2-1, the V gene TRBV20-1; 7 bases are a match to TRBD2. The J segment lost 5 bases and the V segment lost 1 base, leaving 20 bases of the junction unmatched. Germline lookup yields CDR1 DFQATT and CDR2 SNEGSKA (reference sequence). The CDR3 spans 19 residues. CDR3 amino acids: CSARGQTLPGTIGNNEQFF. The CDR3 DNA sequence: TGCAGTGCTAGAGGCCAGACATTACCAGGGACTATCGGAAACAATGAGCAGTTCTTC.

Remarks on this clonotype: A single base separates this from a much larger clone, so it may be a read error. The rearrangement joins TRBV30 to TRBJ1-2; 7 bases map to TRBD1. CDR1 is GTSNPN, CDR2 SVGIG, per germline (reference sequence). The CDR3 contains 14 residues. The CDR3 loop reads CALTTQGGNYSYTF. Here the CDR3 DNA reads TGTGCCCTAACAACGCAGGGGGGTAACTATAGCTACACCTTC.

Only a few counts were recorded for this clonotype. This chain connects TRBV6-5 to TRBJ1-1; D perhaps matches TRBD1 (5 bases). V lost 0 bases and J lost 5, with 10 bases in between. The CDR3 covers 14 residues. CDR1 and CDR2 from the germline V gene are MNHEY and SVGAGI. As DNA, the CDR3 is TGTGCCAGCAGTTACTCGGTGGGGGGGACTGAAGCTTTCTTT. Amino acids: CASSYSVGGTEAFF.

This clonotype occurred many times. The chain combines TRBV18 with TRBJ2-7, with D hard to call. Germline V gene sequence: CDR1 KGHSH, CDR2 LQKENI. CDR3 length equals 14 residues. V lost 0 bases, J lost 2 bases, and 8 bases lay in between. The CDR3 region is CASSPPGQTYEQYF. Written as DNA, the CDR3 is TGTGCCAGCTCACCACCGGGCCAAACCTACGAGCAGTACTTC. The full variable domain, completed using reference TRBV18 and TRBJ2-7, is NAGVMQNPRHLVRRRGQEARLRCSPMKGHSHVYWYRQLPEEGLKFMVYLQKENIIDESGMPKERFSAEFPKEGPSILRIQQVVRGDSAAYFCASSPPGQTYEQYFGPGTRLTVT.

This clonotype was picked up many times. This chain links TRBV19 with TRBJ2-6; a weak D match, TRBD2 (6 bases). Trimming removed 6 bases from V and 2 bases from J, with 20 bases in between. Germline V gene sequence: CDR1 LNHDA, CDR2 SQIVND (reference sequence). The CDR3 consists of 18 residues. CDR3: CASSSFPRRGTGANVLTF. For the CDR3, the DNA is TGTGCCAGTAGCTCCTTCCCCCGCCGGGGGACTGGGGCCAACGTCCTGACTTTC.

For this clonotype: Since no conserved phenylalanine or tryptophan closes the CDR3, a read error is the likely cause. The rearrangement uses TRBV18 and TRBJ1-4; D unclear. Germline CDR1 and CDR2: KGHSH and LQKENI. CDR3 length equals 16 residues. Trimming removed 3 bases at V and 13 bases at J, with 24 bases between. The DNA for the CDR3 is TGTGCCAGCTCACCTAGCTTGGAGGGTCGTTTAAGAGGACTGTTTTCT. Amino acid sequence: CASSPSLEGRLRGLFS.

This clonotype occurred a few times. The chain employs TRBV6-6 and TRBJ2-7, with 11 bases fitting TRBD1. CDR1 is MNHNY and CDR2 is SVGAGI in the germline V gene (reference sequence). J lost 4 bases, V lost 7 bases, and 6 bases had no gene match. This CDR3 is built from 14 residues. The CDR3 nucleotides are TGTGCCAGCACCAACGGACAGGGGGCTTACGAGCAGTACTTC. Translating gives CASTNGQGAYEQYF.

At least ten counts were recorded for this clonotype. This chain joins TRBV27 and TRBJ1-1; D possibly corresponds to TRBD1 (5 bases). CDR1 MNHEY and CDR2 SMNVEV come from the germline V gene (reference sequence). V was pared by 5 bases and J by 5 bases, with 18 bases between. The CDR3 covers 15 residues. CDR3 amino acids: CASSIGTGGSTEAFF. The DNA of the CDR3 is TGTGCCAGCAGTATCGGGACGGGTGGGAGTACTGAAGCTTTCTTT.

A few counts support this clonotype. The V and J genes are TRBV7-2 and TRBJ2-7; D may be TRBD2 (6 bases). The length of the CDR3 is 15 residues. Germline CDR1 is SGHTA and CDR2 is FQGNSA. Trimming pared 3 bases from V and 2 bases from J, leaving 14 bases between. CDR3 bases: TGTGCCAGCAGCTTTACTACGGGACTCACCTACGAGCAGTACTTC. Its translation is CASSFTTGLTYEQYF.

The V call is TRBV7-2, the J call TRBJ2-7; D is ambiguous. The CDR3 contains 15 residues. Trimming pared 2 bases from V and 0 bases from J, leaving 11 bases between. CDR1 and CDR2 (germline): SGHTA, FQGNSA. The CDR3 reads CASSLLELSSYEQYF. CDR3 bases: TGTGCCAGCAGCTTACTTGAGCTTAGCTCCTACGAGCAGTACTTC. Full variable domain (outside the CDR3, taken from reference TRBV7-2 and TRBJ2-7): GAGVSQSPSNKVTEKGKDVELRCDPISGHTALYWYRQSLGQGLEFLIYFQGNSAPDKSGLPSDRFSAERTGGSVSTLTIQRTQQEDSAVYLCASSLLELSSYEQYFGPGTRLTVT.

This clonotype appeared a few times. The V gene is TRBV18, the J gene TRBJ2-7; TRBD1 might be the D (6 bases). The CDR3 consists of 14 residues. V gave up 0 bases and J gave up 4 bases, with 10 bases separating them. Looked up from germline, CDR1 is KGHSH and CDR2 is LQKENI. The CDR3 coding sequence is TGTGCCAGCTCACCACCCACCACAGGGTACGAGCAGTACTTC. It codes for CASSPPTTGYEQYF.

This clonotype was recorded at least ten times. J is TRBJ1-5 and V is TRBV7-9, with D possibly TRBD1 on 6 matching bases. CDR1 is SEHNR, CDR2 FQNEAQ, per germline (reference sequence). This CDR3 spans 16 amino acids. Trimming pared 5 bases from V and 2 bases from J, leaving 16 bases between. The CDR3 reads CASSGPDSLGNQPQHF. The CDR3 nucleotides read TGTGCCAGCAGCGGCCCGGACAGTTTAGGCAATCAGCCCCAGCATTTT.

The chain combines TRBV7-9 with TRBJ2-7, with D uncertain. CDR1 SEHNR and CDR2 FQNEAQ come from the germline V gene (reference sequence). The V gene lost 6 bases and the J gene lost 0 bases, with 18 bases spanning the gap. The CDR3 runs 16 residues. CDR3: CASRTQWVSPSYEQYF. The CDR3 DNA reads TGTGCCAGCAGGACCCAGTGGGTGTCGCCCTCCTACGAGCAGTACTTC.

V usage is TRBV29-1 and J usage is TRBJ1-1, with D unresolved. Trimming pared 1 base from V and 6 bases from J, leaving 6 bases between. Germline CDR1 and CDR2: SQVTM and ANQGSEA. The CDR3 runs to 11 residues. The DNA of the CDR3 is TGCAGCGTTGAAGGGACCGCTGAAGCTTTCTTT. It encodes CSVEGTAEAFF.